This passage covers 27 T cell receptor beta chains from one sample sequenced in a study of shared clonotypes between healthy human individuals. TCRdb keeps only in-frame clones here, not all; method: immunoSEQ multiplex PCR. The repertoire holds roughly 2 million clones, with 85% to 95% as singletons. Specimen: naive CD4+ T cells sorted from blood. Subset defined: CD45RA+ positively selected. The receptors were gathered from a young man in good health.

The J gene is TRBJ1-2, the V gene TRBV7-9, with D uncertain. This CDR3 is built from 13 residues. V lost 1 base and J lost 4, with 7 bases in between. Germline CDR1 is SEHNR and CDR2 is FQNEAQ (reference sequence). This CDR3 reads CASSLEVSYGYTF. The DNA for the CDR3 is TGTGCCAGCAGCTTAGAGGTTTCCTATGGCTACACCTTC.

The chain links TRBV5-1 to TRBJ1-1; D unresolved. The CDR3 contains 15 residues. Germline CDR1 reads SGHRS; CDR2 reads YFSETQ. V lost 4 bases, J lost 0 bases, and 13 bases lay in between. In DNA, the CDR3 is TGCGCCAGCAGCCCAGCACAGACGATGAACACTGAAGCTTTCTTT. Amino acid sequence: CASSPAQTMNTEAFF. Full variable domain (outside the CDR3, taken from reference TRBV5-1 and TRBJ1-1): KAGVTQTPRYLIKTRGQQVTLSCSPISGHRSVSWYQQTPGQGLQFLFEYFSETQRNKGNFPGRFSGRQFSNSRSEMNVSTLELGDSALYLCASSPAQTMNTEAFFGQGTRLTVV.

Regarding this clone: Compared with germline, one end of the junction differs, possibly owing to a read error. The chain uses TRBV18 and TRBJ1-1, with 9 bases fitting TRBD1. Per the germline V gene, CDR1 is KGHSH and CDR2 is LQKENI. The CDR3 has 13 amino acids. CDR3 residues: CASSQGAGTEAFF. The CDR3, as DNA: TGTGCCAGTTCACAGGGGGCAGGCACTGAAGCTTTCTTT.

CDR3 loop: CAIKNSQLNYGYTF. The CDR3 nucleotides are TGTGCCATCAAGAACAGCCAGCTTAACTATGGCTACACCTTC. The chain links TRBV10-3 to TRBJ1-2; D is uncertain. This CDR3 has 14 amino acids. V dropped 7 bases and J dropped 1 base, with 13 bases sitting between them. The germline CDR1 and CDR2 sequences are ENHRY and SYGVKD.

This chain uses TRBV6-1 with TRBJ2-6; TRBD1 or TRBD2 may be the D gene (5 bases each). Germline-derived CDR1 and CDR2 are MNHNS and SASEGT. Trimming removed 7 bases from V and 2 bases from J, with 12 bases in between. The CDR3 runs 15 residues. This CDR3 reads CASIEGKAGANVLTF. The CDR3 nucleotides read TGTGCCAGCATAGAGGGGAAGGCTGGGGCCAACGTCCTGACTTTC.

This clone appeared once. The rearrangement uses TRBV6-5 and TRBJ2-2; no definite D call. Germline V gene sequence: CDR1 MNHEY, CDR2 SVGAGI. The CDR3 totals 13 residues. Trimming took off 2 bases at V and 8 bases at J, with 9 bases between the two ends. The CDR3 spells CASSYHSSGELFF. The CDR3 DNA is TGTGCCAGCAGTTACCATAGTTCTGGGGAGCTGTTTTTT.

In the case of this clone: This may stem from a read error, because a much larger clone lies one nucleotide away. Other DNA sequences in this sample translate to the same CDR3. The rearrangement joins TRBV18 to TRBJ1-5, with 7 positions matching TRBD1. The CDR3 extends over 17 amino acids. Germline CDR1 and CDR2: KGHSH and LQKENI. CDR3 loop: CASSPQGGTIVSQPQHF. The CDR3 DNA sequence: TGTGCTAGCTCACCCCAGGGGGGCACGATCGTCTCTCAGCCCCAGCATTTT.

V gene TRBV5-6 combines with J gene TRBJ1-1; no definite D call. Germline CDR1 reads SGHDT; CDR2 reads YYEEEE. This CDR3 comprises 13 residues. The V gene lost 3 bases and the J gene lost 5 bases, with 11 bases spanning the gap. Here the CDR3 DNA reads TGTGCCAGCAGCTCCGATGAGGAAACTGAAGCTTTCTTT. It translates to CASSSDEETEAFF.

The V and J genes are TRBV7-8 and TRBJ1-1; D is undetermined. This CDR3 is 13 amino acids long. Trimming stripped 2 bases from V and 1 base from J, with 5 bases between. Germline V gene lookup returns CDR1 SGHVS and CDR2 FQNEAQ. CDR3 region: CASSLMRNTEAFF. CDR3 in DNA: TGTGCCAGCAGCTTAATGAGGAACACTGAAGCTTTCTTT.

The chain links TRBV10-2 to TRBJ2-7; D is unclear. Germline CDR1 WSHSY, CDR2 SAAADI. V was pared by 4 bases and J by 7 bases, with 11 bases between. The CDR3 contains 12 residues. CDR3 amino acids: CASSAPVGEQYF. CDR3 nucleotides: TGCGCCAGCAGTGCCCCCGTTGGGGAGCAGTACTTC.

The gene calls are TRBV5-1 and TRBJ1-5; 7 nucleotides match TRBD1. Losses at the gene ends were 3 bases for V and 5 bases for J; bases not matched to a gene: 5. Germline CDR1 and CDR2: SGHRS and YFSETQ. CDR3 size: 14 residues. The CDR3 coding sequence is TGCGCCAGCAGCTGGGACAGTACGGATCAGCCCCAGCATTTT. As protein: CASSWDSTDQPQHF.

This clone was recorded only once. The CDR3 sequence: CASSPTSGRSNEQFF. As DNA, the CDR3 is TGTGCCAGTAGCCCCACGAGCGGGAGAAGCAATGAGCAGTTCTTC. This chain links TRBV19 with TRBJ2-1; TRBD2 aligns across 8 bases. The CDR3 is 15 residues long. V shed 6 bases, J shed 6 bases, and the junction held 10 bases outside the gene matches. The germline gives CDR1 LNHDA, CDR2 SQIVND (reference sequence).

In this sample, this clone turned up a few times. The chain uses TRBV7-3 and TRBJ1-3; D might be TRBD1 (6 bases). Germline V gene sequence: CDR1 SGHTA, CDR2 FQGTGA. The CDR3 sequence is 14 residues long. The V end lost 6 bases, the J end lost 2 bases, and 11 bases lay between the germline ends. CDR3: CASSQGSPGNTIYF. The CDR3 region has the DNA TGTGCCAGCAGTCAGGGGAGCCCTGGAAACACCATATATTTT.

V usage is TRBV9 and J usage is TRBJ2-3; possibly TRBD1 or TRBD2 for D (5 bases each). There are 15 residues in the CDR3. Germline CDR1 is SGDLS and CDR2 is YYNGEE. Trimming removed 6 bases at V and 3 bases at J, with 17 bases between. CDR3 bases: TGTGCCAGCAACGGGCGGGTGCAGGGTACAGATACGCAGTATTTT. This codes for CASNGRVQGTDTQYF.

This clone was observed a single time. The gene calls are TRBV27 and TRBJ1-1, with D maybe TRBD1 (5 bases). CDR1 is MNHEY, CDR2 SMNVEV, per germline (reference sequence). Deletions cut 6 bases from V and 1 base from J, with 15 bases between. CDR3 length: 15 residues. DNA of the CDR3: TGTGCCAGCAGGTCGATGGAGGGGTGGAACACTGAAGCTTTCTTT. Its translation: CASRSMEGWNTEAFF.

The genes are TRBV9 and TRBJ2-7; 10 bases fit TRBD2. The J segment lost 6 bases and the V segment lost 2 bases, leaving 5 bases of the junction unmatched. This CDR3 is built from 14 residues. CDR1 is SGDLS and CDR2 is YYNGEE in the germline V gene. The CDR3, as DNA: TGTGCCAGCAGCGTGTTAATAGCGGGAGGCGAGCAGTACTTC. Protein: CASSVLIAGGEQYF. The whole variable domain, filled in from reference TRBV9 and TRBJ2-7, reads DSGVTQTPKHLITATGQRVTLRCSPRSGDLSVYWYQQSLDQGLQFLIQYYNGEERAKGNILERFSAQQFPDLHSELNLSSLELGDSALYFCASSVLIAGGEQYFGPGTRLTVT.

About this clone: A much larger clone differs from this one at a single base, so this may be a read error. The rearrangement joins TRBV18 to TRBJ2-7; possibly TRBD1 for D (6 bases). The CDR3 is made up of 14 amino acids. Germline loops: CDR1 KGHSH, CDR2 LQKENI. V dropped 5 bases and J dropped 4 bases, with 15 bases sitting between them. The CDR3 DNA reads TGTGCCAGCTCATCGCAGGGACAACAATACGAGCAGTACTTC. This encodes CASSSQGQQYEQYF.

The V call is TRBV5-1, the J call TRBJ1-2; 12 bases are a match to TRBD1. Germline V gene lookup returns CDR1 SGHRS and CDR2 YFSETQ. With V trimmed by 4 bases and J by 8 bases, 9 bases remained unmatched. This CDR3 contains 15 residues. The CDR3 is CASSKTGTGGGGYTF. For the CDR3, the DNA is TGCGCCAGCAGCAAAACCGGGACAGGGGGCGGCGGCTACACCTTC.

CDR3 in amino acids: CASSNRGKDYGYTF. CDR3 DNA sequence: TGTGCCAGTAGCAACAGGGGGAAAGACTATGGCTACACCTTC. The chain joins TRBV19 to TRBJ1-2; TRBD1 matches at 8 bases. CDR3 length: 14 amino acids. V lost 6 bases to trimming and J lost 3 bases; unmatched junction nucleotides: 6. Germline loops: CDR1 LNHDA, CDR2 SQIVND (reference sequence).

CDR3 sequence: CATSSIAGGVTDTQYF. DNA of the CDR3: TGTGCCACCAGCAGCATAGCGGGAGGGGTTACAGATACGCAGTATTTT. V and J are TRBV15 and TRBJ2-3; 11 nucleotides agree with TRBD2. V lost 3 bases, J lost 3 bases, and 5 bases stayed unmatched. From germline, CDR1 is LNHNV and CDR2 YYDKDF (reference sequence). The CDR3 has 16 residues.

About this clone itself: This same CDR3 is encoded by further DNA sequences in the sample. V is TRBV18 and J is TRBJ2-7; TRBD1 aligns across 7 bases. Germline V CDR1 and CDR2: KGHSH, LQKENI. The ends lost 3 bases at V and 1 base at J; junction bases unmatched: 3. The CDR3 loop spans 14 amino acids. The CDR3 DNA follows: TGTGCCAGCTCACCGGAGACAGGGTCCTACGAGCAGTACTTC. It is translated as CASSPETGSYEQYF.

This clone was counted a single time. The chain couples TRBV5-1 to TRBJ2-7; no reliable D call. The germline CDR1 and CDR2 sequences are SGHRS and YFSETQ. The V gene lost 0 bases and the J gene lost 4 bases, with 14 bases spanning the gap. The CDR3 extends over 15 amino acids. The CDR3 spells CASSLDWGVGYEQYF. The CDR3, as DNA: TGCGCCAGCAGCTTGGATTGGGGTGTGGGGTACGAGCAGTACTTC.

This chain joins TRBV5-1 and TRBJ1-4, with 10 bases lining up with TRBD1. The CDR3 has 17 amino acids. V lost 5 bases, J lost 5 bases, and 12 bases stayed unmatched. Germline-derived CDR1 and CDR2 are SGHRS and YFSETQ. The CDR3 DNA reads TGCGCCAGCAGGGGGGCCACGACAGGGGGCAAGAATGAAAAACTGTTTTTT. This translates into CASRGATTGGKNEKLFF.

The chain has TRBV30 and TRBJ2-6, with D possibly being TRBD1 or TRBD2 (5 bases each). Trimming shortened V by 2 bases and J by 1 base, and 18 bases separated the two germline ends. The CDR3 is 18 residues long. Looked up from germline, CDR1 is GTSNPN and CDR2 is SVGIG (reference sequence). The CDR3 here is CAWSPPWGSGSGANVLTF. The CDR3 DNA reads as TGTGCCTGGAGTCCCCCCTGGGGGTCGGGTTCTGGGGCCAACGTCCTGACTTTC.

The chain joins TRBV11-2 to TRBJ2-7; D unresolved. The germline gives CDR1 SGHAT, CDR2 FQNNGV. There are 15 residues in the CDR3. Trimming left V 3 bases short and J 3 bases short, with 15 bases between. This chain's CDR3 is CASSFMGSKSYEQYF. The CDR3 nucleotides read TGTGCCAGCAGCTTCATGGGGTCGAAAAGCTACGAGCAGTACTTC.

For the CDR3, the DNA is TGTGCCACCAGCAGAGGCCCGGCCCAGGGACCTGGAAACACCATATATTTT. It translates to CATSRGPAQGPGNTIYF. The chain couples TRBV15 to TRBJ1-3; possible D gene TRBD1, 5 bases. The V and J ends lost 1 base and 2 bases respectively, with 15 bases between them. Germline CDR1 is LNHNV and CDR2 is YYDKDF (reference sequence). There are 17 residues in the CDR3.

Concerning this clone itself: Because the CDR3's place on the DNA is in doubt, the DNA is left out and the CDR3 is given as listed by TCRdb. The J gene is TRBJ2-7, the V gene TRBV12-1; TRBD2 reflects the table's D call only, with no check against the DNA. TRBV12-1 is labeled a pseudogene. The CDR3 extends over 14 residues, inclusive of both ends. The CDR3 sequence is CASSFAGGSYEQYF.